A few counts support the clone carrying this T cell receptor (beta chain). The ends were cut back, 3 bases at V and 4 bases at J, with 10 bases in the middle. The germline V gene has CDR1 GTSNPN and CDR2 SVGIG (reference sequence). The CDR3 contains 12 residues. Repertoires were generated with immunoSEQ multiplex PCR, while TCRdb's copy carries only in-frame clones and drops some. The sample yields under 700,000 clones, approximately 80% seen once. This specimen belongs to a study of shared T cell receptors in the human thymus. The same data also contributed to another study, on human thymus T cells. That report notes: Congenital heart defects were the reason for the corrective surgery that the donors, healthy Finnish infants, were having.

This clonotype originated in a boy under two years old with a congenital heart defect. V and J are TRBV30 and TRBJ2-7, with D tentatively TRBD1 (5 bases). The sequencing input was thymocytes. The CDR3 loop is CAWSLTVYEQYF. In DNA form, the CDR3 reads TGTGCCTGGAGCCTGACAGTTTACGAGCAGTACTTC.